One and the same sample provided the 20 T cell receptor beta chains below, sequenced in a study of blood T cell repertoires in COVID-19. This table comes from immunoSEQ multiplex PCR, and its TCRdb copy is limited to in-frame clones, with some not included. Of under 350,000 clones listed, 85% to 90% are singletons. The sequenced material came from PBMCs or T cells enriched from blood (not recorded which). The receptors were gathered from a woman aged 60 to 75 who had recovered from COVID-19.

This chain joins TRBV6-5 and TRBJ1-2; D possibly corresponds to TRBD1 (6 bases). Looked up from germline, CDR1 is MNHEY and CDR2 is SVGAGI. The CDR3 runs to 13 residues. V lost 5 bases to trimming and J lost 7 bases, with 14 bases between them. The CDR3 region is CASSISGAGGYTF. DNA for the CDR3: TGTGCCAGCAGTATCTCAGGGGCGGGTGGCTACACCTTC.

This chain connects TRBV4-1 to TRBJ1-2; 12 nucleotides line up with TRBD1. In germline, CDR1 is MGHRA, CDR2 YSYEKL. V gave up 4 bases and J gave up 5 bases; unmatched junction bases: 2. The CDR3 runs to 14 residues. CDR3: CASSPGQGAYGYTF. In nucleotides, the CDR3 is TGCGCCAGCAGCCCGGGACAGGGGGCGTATGGCTACACCTTC.

CDR3 bases: TGTGCCACCAGTGGGGGACACAACACTGAAGCTTTCTTT. It yields the protein CATSGGHNTEAFF. The chain recombines TRBV24-1 with TRBJ1-1; D is possibly TRBD1 (6 bases). CDR3 length: 13 residues. The germline V gene has CDR1 KGHDR and CDR2 SFDVKD. V was clipped by 5 bases and J by 2 bases, with 8 bases between them.

The chain carries TRBV6-5 and TRBJ2-3, with 8 bases that match TRBD1. The V and J ends lost 4 bases and 10 bases, in that order; junction bases with no gene match: 10. The V gene's germline CDR1 is MNHEY and CDR2 SVGAGI. CDR3 length: 14 amino acids. DNA of the CDR3: TGTGCCAGCAGTTCCTCCAGACAGGGGAGGTCGCAGTATTTT. It codes for CASSSSRQGRSQYF.

The chain recombines TRBV7-6 with TRBJ1-1; possible D gene TRBD1, 6 bases. This CDR3 is built from 14 residues. V was clipped by 5 bases and J by 6 bases, with 16 bases between them. Germline-derived CDR1 and CDR2 are SGHVS and FNYEAQ. For the CDR3, the DNA is TGTGCCAGCAGCGGGGGACAAGATCGCGCTGAAGCTTTCTTT. As protein: CASSGGQDRAEAFF.

This chain links TRBV29-1 with TRBJ2-1; TRBD2 matches at 8 bases. This CDR3 is 14 amino acids long. Trimming cost V 4 bases and J 5 bases; bases outside gene matches: 7. Per germline, CDR1 SQVTM and CDR2 ANQGSEA. The CDR3 is CSVGEGLVDNEQFF. The CDR3 nucleotides are TGCAGCGTTGGGGAGGGACTAGTGGACAATGAGCAGTTCTTC.

The chain carries TRBV4-1 and TRBJ1-4; D is perhaps TRBD1 (6 bases). The CDR3 extends over 16 amino acids. V dropped 1 base and J dropped 8 bases, with 17 bases sitting between them. Germline lookup yields CDR1 MGHRA and CDR2 YSYEKL. This CDR3 reads CASSQGQAGGREKLFF. The CDR3 DNA is TGCGCCAGCAGCCAAGGACAGGCGGGCGGTCGAGAAAAACTGTTTTTT.

This chain uses TRBV5-1 with TRBJ2-1; 9 bases fit TRBD2. Germline V gene sequence: CDR1 SGHRS, CDR2 YFSETQ. V shed 4 bases and J 4 bases; nucleotides not matched to a gene: 3. This CDR3 has 14 amino acids. The CDR3 sequence is CASSPSGIYNEQFF. CDR3 DNA sequence: TGCGCCAGCAGCCCTAGCGGGATATACAATGAGCAGTTCTTC. Supplemented by reference TRBV5-1 and TRBJ2-1, the full variable domain reads KAGVTQTPRYLIKTRGQQVTLSCSPISGHRSVSWYQQTPGQGLQFLFEYFSETQRNKGNFPGRFSGRQFSNSRSEMNVSTLELGDSALYLCASSPSGIYNEQFFGPGTRLTVL.

The V gene is TRBV28, the J gene TRBJ1-5; 8 positions match TRBD1. The CDR3 extends over 15 amino acids. The junction had 4 bases not matched to a gene; V was cut back by 3 bases and J by 3 bases. Germline V lookup: CDR1 MDHEN, CDR2 SYDVKM. CDR3 nucleotide sequence: TGTGCCAGCAGTTTGGGACAGGCCTACAATCAGCCCCAGCATTTT. This gives the protein CASSLGQAYNQPQHF.

The V call is TRBV4-1, the J call TRBJ1-4; 7 nucleotides match TRBD1. Germline V gives CDR1 MGHRA, CDR2 YSYEKL. The J segment lost 0 bases and the V segment lost 0 bases, leaving 7 bases of the junction unmatched. The CDR3 length is 18 residues. The CDR3 sequence: CASSQDSDRVATNEKLFF. CDR3 in DNA: TGCGCCAGCAGCCAAGACTCAGACAGGGTTGCAACTAATGAAAAACTGTTTTTT.

V usage is TRBV10-2 and J usage is TRBJ2-3; the D gene is possibly TRBD2 (5 bases). V dropped 6 bases and J dropped 1 base, with 8 bases sitting between them. CDR3 size: 13 residues. Germline CDR1 is WSHSY and CDR2 is SAAADI. The CDR3, as DNA: TGCGCCAGCAGGCGGACTGGCACAGATACGCAGTATTTT. Translated: CASRRTGTDTQYF.

The chain joins TRBV30 to TRBJ2-3; weak D call: TRBD1 (5 bases). The V gene's germline CDR1 is GTSNPN and CDR2 SVGIG (reference sequence). The V gene lost 0 bases and the J gene lost 0 bases, with 10 bases spanning the gap. This CDR3 contains 15 residues. The CDR3 spells CAWSVRQTSTDTQYF. For the CDR3, the DNA is TGTGCCTGGAGTGTACGACAGACTAGCACAGATACGCAGTATTTT.

This clone was counted a few times. The rearrangement joins TRBV3-1 (or the pseudogene TRBV3-2) to TRBJ1-5; the D is unclear. The V end lost 1 base, the J end lost 9 bases, and 4 bases lay between the germline ends. CDR1 is LGHDT and CDR2 is YNNKEL in the germline V gene (reference sequence). This CDR3 has 11 amino acids. The CDR3, as DNA: TGTGCCAGCAGCCAAGGCGGGCCCCAGCATTTT. This gives the protein CASSQGGPQHF.

V gene TRBV18 combines with J gene TRBJ1-4; D is unresolved. Trimming removed 3 bases at V and 8 bases at J, with 10 bases between. The CDR3 is made up of 13 amino acids. Germline values: CDR1 KGHSH, CDR2 LQKENI. The CDR3 DNA follows: TGTGCCAGCTCACCTTCTGAGCTGGAAAAACTGTTTTTT. It translates to CASSPSELEKLFF. Drawing the rest from reference TRBV18 and TRBJ1-4, the complete variable domain is NAGVMQNPRHLVRRRGQEARLRCSPMKGHSHVYWYRQLPEEGLKFMVYLQKENIIDESGMPKERFSAEFPKEGPSILRIQQVVRGDSAAYFCASSPSELEKLFFGSGTQLSVL.

As concerns this clone: Other nucleotide sequences in the sample specify the same CDR3. The chain joins TRBV18 to TRBJ2-1; D possibly corresponds to TRBD2 (5 bases). V gave up 3 bases and J gave up 5 bases, with 5 bases separating them. The germline V gene has CDR1 KGHSH and CDR2 LQKENI. The CDR3 runs 12 residues. The CDR3 loop is CASSPGDNEQFF. The CDR3 DNA follows: TGTGCCAGCTCACCGGGAGACAATGAGCAGTTCTTC.

V usage is TRBV9 and J usage is TRBJ1-1; D gene unclear. V shed 0 bases and J shed 3 bases, with 6 bases lying between them. CDR3 length: 13 residues. The germline gives CDR1 SGDLS, CDR2 YYNGEE. The CDR3 DNA reads as TGTGCCAGCAGCGTAGGAGTCGACACTGAAGCTTTCTTT. Translating it yields CASSVGVDTEAFF.

The V gene is TRBV21-1, the J gene TRBJ1-2. TRBV21-1 is a documented pseudogene. This CDR3 is built from 16 residues. In DNA, the CDR3 is TGTGCCAGCAGCAAAGAGGGTTGGCGGGGCGCTAGTGGCTACACCTTC. Translation: CASSKEGWRGASGYTF.

This clone occurred a few times. The same CDR3 also results from other DNA sequences found in this sample. V usage is TRBV28 and J usage is TRBJ2-7, with TRBD1 identical over 8 bases. The CDR3 sequence is 11 residues long. Germline CDR1 MDHEN, CDR2 SYDVKM. V was pared by 10 bases and J by 2 bases, with 1 base of the junction left unmatched. CDR3 loop: CATTGAYEQYF. The CDR3 nucleotides read TGTGCCACGACAGGGGCCTACGAGCAGTACTTC.

A few counts support this clone. This chain connects TRBV15 to TRBJ2-1, with TRBD1 as a possible D gene (7 bases). V was shortened by 2 bases and J by 5 bases, with 13 bases between the two germline ends. CDR3 size: 15 residues. Germline CDR1 is LNHNV and CDR2 is YYDKDF (reference sequence). This CDR3 is CATSRPGGGDNEQFF. The CDR3 DNA sequence: TGTGCCACCAGCAGACCAGGGGGAGGTGACAATGAGCAGTTCTTC.

The J gene is TRBJ1-4, the V gene TRBV27; D unclear. The germline V gene encodes CDR1 MNHEY and CDR2 SMNVEV (reference sequence). V was clipped by 5 bases and J by 7 bases, with 23 bases between them. CDR3 length equals 17 residues. The CDR3: CASSLYPPGGIGEKLFF. The CDR3 region has the DNA TGTGCCAGCAGTCTATATCCCCCCGGAGGGATCGGTGAAAAACTGTTTTTT.